This T cell receptor (beta chain) was obtained from a study of OX40 agonist ivuxolimab in advanced cancers. On the study more broadly: Patients received ivuxolimab, an agonistic anti-OX40 (CD134) antibody. Treatment received earlier with anti-PD-1, anti-PD-L1 or anti-CTLA-4 agents was allowed, and over 30% had some. Study results and limitations: CD4+ and CD8+ blood T cells expanded clonally by week 6 at 0.1 to 3.0 mg/kg.

Germline V gene lookup returns CDR1 SGHAT and CDR2 FQNNGV. V was pared by 4 bases and J by 3 bases, with 12 bases between. The CDR3 length is 14 residues. This clone appeared once. Its antigen is as yet unknown. With autoimmune disease history or systemic immunosuppression, patients were excluded. Repertoires were generated with immunoSEQ multiplex PCR, while TCRdb's copy carries only in-frame clones and drops some. The data show about 76,000 clones, 70% to 90% seen once. V gene TRBV11-2 combines with J gene TRBJ1-2; no definite D call. Material: CD4+ or CD8+ T cells sorted from blood, obtained in a trial of the OX40 agonist ivuxolimab. The source of this sequence is an adult with an advanced solid tumor such as melanoma, head and neck, liver or kidney cancer. The CDR3 DNA sequence: TGTGCCAGCAGCTCCATTCGATCCCACTATGGCTACACCTTC. Its translation: CASSSIRSHYGYTF.